A selection of T cell receptor beta chains follows, all from one sample in a study of OX40 agonist ivuxolimab in advanced cancers. The protocol was immunoSEQ multiplex PCR, while the TCRdb copy is restricted to in-frame clones and leaves out a portion. The sample has around 68,000 clones, under 90% seen once. The starting material was CD4+ or CD8+ T cells sorted from blood, obtained in a trial of the OX40 agonist ivuxolimab. Receptors were obtained from an adult with an advanced solid tumor such as melanoma, head and neck, liver or kidney cancer. Both conserved end residues are part of each CDR3. Fields, in order: V gene, D gene, clone size, J gene, CDR3 DNA, CDR3 protein. D genes are given only for firm matches. Clone size is stated in some rows and not others, as once, few, many or a class when expanded.

>TRBV2|.|.|TRBJ1-1
TGTGCCAGCAGTGAGAGACCGCTTGAAGCTTTCTTT
CASSERPLEAFF
>TRBV7-2|TRBD2|.|TRBJ2-5
TGTGCCAGCAGACCCCCAAGCGGGGCCCAAGAGACCCAGTACTTC
CASRPPSGAQETQYF
>TRBV4-3|.|.|TRBJ1-6
TGCGCCAGCAGCCAAGCGGGTAGCTCCTATAATTCACCCCTCCACTTT
CASSQAGSSYNSPLHF
>TRBV7-9|.|.|TRBJ2-3
TGTGCCAGCAGCTTAGGGCTAAGCGGTGGGCAATCAGATACGCAGTATTTT
CASSLGLSGGQSDTQYF
>TRBV19|TRBD1|.|TRBJ1-5
TGTGCCAGTAGTGTGGGACAGGGCGCCGGATATAGCAATCAGCCCCAGCATTTT
CASSVGQGAGYSNQPQHF
>TRBV6-1|TRBD1|few|TRBJ1-1
TGTGCCAGCATGGCCGGGACAGCGATGAACACTGAAGCTTTCTTT
CASMAGTAMNTEAFF
>TRBV27|TRBD2|few|TRBJ2-3
TGTGCCAGCAGTTTCCCTAGCGGGGGCAGGGCAGATACGCAGTATTTT
CASSFPSGGRADTQYF
>TRBV7-9|.|.|TRBJ1-1
TGTGCCAGCAGCTTACCCGACAGGGAAGCTTTCTTT
CASSLPDREAFF
>TRBV7-7|TRBD2|.|TRBJ2-1
TGTGCTAGCAGCTTAAACGGGGGGGGCGATGAGCAGTTCTTC
CASSLNGGGDEQFF
>TRBV28|TRBD1|.|TRBJ2-1
TGTGCCAGCAGCTTACAGGGGAGAGGCAATGAGCAGTTCTTC
CASSLQGRGNEQFF
>TRBV5-1|.|.|TRBJ2-1
TGCGCCAGCAGCTTGGGACTATCTGGGGAGCAGTTCTTC
CASSLGLSGEQFF
>TRBV19|TRBD1|.|TRBJ2-5
TGTGCCAGTAGTAGCCGCCAGGGGGCAGGGGAGACCCAGTACTTC
CASSSRQGAGETQYF
>TRBV9|.|once|TRBJ1-3
TGTGCCAGCAGCCCCCCGGGGGGAGGAAACACCATATATTTT
CASSPPGGGNTIYF
>TRBV7-9|TRBD1|.|TRBJ1-4
TGTGCCAGCAGCGCGGAAGACAGGGGTTCTAATGAAAAACTGTTTTTT
CASSAEDRGSNEKLFF
>TRBV2|.|.|TRBJ2-5
TGTGCCAGCAGTGAGGGCCGGGACCACCAAGAGACCCAGTACTTC
CASSEGRDHQETQYF
>TRBV28|.|.|TRBJ1-1
TGTGCCAGCAGTACGACCCGGGAAGCTTTCTTT
CASSTTREAFF
>TRBV5-1|TRBD1|.|TRBJ1-1
TGCGCCAGCAGCTTGACCGTCAGGGGGACTGAAGCTTTCTTT
CASSLTVRGTEAFF
>TRBV2|.|.|TRBJ2-7
TGTGCCAGCAGTGAAGCGTACTACGAGCAGTACTTC
CASSEAYYEQYF
>TRBV21-1|.|.|TRBJ2-7
TGTGCCAGCAGCGAAGTTTTGCTACACGTGTTAGACGAGCAGTACTTC
CASSEVLLHVLDEQYF
>TRBV5-6|TRBD1|.|TRBJ1-1
TGTGCCAGCAGCGGGACAGGGGGCAACACTGAAGCTTTCTTT
CASSGTGGNTEAFF